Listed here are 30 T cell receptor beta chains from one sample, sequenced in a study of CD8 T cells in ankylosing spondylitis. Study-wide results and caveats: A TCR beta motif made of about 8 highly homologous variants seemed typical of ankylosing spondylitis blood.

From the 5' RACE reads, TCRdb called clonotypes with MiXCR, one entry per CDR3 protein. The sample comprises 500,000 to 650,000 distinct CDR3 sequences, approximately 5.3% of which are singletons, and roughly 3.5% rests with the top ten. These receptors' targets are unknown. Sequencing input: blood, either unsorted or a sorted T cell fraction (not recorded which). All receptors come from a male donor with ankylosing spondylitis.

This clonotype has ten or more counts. The CDR3: CASSLGAWGDQPQHF. The CDR3 DNA reads TGTGCCAGCAGTTTGGGTGCCTGGGGGGATCAGCCCCAGCATTTT. J is TRBJ1-5 and V is TRBV6-5; TRBD1 is a possible D gene (5 bases). Germline V lookup: CDR1 MNHEY, CDR2 SVGAGI. Trimming removed 4 bases at V and 5 bases at J, with 15 bases between. The CDR3 sequence is 15 residues long.

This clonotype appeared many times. The CDR3 coding sequence is TGTGCCAGCAGTTACACGAGGATCTCCTACGAGCAGTACTTC. It codes for CASSYTRISYEQYF. The chain is built from TRBV6-5 and TRBJ2-7; no clear D. This CDR3 contains 14 residues. Deletions cut 2 bases from V and 0 bases from J, with 8 bases between. Per germline, CDR1 MNHEY and CDR2 SVGAGI.

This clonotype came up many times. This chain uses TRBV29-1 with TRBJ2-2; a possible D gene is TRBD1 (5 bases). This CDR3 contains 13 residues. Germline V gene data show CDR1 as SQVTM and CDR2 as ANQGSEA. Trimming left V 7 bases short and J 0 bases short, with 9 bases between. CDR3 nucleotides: TGCAGCGCCCTGACAGCGAACACCGGGGAGCTGTTTTTT. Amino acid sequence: CSALTANTGELFF.

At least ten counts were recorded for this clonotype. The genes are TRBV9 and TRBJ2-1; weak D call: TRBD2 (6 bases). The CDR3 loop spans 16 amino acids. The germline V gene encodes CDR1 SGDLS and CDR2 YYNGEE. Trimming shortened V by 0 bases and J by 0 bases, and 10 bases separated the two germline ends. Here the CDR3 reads CASSVDAGSSYNEQFF. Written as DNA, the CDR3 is TGTGCCAGCAGCGTAGATGCGGGGAGCTCCTACAATGAGCAGTTCTTC.

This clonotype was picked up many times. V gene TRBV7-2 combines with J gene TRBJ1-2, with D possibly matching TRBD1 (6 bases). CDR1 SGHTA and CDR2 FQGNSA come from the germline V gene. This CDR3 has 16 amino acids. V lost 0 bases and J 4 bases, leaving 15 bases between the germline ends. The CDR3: CASSLAGGGRTYGYTF. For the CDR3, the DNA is TGTGCCAGCAGCTTAGCTGGAGGGGGGCGCACCTATGGCTACACCTTC. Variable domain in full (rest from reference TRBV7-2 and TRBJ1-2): GAGVSQSPSNKVTEKGKDVELRCDPISGHTALYWYRQSLGQGLEFLIYFQGNSAPDKSGLPSDRFSAERTGGSVSTLTIQRTQQEDSAVYLCASSLAGGGRTYGYTFGSGTRLTVV.

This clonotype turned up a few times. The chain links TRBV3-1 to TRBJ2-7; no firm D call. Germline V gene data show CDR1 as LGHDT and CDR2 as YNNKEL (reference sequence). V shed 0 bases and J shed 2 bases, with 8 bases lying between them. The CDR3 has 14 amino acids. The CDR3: CASSQDYVAYEQYF. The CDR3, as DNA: TGTGCCAGCAGCCAAGATTACGTGGCCTACGAGCAGTACTTC.

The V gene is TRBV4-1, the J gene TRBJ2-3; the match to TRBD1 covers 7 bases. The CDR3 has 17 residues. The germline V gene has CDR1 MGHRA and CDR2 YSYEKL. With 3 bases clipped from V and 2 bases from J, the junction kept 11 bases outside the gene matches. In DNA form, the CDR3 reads TGCGCCAGCAGCCAGGGTAGAGTGAGGGGGCACACAGATACGCAGTATTTT. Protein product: CASSQGRVRGHTDTQYF.

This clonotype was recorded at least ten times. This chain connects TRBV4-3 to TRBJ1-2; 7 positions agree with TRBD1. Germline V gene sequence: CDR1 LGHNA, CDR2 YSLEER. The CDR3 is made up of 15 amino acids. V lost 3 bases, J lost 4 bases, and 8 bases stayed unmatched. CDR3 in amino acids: CASSQVPGQSYGYTF. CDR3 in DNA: TGCGCCAGCAGCCAGGTCCCGGGACAGAGCTATGGCTACACCTTC.

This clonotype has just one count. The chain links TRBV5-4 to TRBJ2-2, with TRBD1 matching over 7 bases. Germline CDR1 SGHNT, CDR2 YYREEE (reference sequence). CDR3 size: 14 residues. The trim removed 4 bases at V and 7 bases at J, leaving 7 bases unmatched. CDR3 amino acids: CASSPRGLCGELFF. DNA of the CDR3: TGTGCCAGCAGCCCTAGGGGGCTCTGCGGGGAGCTGTTTTTT.

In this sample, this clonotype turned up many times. CDR3 residues: CASSLATGMTDTQYF. CDR3 coding DNA: TGTGCCAGCTCCCTCGCCACAGGGATGACAGATACGCAGTATTTT. The gene calls are TRBV7-9 and TRBJ2-3, with D tentatively TRBD1 (6 bases). V was shortened by 8 bases and J by 3 bases, with 18 bases between the two germline ends. Looked up from germline, CDR1 is SEHNR and CDR2 is FQNEAQ (reference sequence). CDR3 length: 15 amino acids. Using reference TRBV7-9 and TRBJ2-3 for the parts outside the CDR3, the full variable domain is DTGVSQNPRHKITKRGQNVTFRCDPISEHNRLYWYRQTLGQGPEFLTYFQNEAQLEKSRLLSDRFSAERPKGSFSTLEIQRTEQGDSAMYLCASSLATGMTDTQYFGPGTRLTVL.

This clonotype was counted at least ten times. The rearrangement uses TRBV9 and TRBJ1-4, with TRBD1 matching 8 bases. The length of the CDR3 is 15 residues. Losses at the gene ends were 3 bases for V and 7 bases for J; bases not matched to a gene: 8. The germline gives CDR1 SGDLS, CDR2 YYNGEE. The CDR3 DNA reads TGTGCCAGCAGCGGAGCCCCGGGACAGGTTGAAAAACTGTTTTTT. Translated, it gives CASSGAPGQVEKLFF.

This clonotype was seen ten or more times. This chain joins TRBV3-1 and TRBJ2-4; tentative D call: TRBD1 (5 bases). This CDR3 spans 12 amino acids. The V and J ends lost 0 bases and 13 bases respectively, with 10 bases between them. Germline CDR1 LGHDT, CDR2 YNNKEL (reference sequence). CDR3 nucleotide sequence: TGTGCCAGCAGCCAAGATAGGACAATCCAGTACTTC. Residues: CASSQDRTIQYF.

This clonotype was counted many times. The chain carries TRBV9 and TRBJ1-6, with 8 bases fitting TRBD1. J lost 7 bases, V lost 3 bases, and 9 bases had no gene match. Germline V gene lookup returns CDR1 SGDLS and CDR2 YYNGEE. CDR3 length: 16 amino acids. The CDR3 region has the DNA TGTGCCAGCAGCGCGAGGACAGGGAGTCTAAATTCACCCCTCCACTTT. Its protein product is CASSARTGSLNSPLHF.

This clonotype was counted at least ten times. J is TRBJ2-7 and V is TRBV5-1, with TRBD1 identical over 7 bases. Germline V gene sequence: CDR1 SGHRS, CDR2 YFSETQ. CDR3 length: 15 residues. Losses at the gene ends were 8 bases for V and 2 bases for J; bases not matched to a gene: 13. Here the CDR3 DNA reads TGCGCCAGTAACCAAGGGGGCAGGTCTACCTACGAGCAGTACTTC. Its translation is CASNQGGRSTYEQYF.

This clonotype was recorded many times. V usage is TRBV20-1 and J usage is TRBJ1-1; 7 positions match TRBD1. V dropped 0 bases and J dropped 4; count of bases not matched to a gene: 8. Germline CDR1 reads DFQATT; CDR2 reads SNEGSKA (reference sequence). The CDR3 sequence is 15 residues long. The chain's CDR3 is CSARDPTGMRTEAFF. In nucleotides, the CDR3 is TGCAGTGCTAGAGACCCGACAGGGATGCGCACTGAAGCTTTCTTT.

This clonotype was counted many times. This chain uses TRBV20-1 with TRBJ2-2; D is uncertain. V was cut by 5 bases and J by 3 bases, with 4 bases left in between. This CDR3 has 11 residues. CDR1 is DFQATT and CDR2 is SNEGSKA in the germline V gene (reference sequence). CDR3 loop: CSALYTGELFF. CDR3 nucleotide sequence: TGCAGTGCTTTGTACACCGGGGAGCTGTTTTTT.

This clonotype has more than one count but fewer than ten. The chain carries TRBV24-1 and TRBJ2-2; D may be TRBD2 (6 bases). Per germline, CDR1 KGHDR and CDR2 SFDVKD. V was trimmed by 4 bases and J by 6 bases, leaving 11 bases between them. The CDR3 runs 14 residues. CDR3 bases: TGTGCCACCAGTGACGGCGGGGCCCCCGGGGAGCTGTTTTTT. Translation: CATSDGGAPGELFF.

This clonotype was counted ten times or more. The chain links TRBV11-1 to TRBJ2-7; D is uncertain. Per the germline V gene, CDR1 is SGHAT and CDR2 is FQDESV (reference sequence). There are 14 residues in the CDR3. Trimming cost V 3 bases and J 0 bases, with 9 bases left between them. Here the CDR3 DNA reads TGTGCCAGCAGCTTCAGACTTATCTCCTACGAGCAGTACTTC. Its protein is CASSFRLISYEQYF.

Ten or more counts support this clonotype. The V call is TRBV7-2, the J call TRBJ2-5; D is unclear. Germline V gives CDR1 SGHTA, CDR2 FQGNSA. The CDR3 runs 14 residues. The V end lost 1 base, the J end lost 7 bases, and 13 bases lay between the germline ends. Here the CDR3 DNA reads TGTGCCAGCAGCTTAGAACCCCGAGTCGGGACCCAGTACTTC. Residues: CASSLEPRVGTQYF.

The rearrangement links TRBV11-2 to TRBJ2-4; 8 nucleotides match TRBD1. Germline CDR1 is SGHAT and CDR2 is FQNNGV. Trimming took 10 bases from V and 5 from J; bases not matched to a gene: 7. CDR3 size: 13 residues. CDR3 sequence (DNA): TGTGCCACCTCGAGGACAGGGCAAAACATTCAGTACTTC. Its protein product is CATSRTGQNIQYF.

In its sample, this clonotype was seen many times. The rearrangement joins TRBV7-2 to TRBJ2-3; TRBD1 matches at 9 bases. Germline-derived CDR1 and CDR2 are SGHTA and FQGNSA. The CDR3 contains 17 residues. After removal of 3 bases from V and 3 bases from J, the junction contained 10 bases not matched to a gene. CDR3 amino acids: CASSFKGTGWGTDTQYF. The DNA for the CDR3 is TGTGCCAGCAGCTTTAAGGGGACAGGGTGGGGGACAGATACGCAGTATTTT.

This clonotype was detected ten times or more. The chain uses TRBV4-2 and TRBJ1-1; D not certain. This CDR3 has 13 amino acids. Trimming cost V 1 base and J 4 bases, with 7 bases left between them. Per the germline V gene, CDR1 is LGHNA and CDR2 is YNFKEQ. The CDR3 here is CASSQGVSTEAFF. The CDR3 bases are TGTGCCAGCAGCCAAGGGGTTTCCACTGAAGCTTTCTTT.

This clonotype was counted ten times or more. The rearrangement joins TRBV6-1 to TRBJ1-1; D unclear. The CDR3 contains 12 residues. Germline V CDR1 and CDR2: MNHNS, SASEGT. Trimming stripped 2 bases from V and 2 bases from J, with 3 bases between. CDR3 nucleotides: TGTGCCAGCAGTGAACTTAACACTGAAGCTTTCTTT. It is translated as CASSELNTEAFF.

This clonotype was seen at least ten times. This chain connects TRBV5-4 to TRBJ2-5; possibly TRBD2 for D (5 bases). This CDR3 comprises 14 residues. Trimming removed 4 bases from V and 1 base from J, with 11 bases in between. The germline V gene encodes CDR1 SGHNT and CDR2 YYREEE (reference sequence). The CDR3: CASSGEKGQETQYF. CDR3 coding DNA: TGTGCCAGCAGCGGGGAGAAGGGCCAAGAGACCCAGTACTTC.

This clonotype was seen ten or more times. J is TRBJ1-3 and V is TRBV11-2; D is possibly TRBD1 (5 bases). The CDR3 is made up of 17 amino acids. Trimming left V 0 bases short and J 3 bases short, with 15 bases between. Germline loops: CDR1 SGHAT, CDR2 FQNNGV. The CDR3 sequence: CASSLEVLGARGNTIYF. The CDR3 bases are TGTGCCAGCAGCTTAGAAGTGTTAGGGGCCCGTGGAAACACCATATATTTT. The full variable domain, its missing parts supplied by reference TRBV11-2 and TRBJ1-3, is EAGVAQSPRYKIIEKRQSVAFWCNPISGHATLYWYQQILGQGPKLLIQFQNNGVVDDSQLPKDRFSAERLKGVDSTLKIQPAKLEDSAVYLCASSLEVLGARGNTIYFGEGSWLTVV.

In DNA form, the CDR3 reads TGTGCCAGCCGAGGGGCTCCGTTCAATCAGCCCCAGCATTTT. This gives the protein CASRGAPFNQPQHF. The V call is TRBV16, the J call TRBJ1-5; maybe TRBD1 (5 bases). From germline, CDR1 is KGHSY and CDR2 FQNENV. The CDR3 is 14 residues long. The V end lost 8 bases, the J end lost 3 bases, and 14 bases lay between the germline ends.

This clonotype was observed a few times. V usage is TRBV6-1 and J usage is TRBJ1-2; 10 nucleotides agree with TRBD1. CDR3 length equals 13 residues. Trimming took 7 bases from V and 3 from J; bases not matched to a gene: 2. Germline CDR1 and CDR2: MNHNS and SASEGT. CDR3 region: CASKTGGDYGYTF. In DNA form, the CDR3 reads TGTGCCAGCAAGACAGGGGGCGACTATGGCTACACCTTC.

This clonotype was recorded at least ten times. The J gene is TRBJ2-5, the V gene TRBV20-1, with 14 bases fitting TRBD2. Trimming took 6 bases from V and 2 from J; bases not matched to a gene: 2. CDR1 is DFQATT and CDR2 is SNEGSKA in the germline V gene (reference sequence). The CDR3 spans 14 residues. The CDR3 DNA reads TGCAGTGCGGGACTAGCGGGAGTTCAAGAGACCCAGTACTTC. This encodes CSAGLAGVQETQYF.

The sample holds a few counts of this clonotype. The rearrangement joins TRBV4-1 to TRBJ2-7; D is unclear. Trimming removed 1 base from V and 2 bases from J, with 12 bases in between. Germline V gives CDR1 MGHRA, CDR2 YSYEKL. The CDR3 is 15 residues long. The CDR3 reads CASSQGFGSPYEQYF. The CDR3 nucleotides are TGCGCCAGCAGCCAAGGGTTTGGGTCGCCCTACGAGCAGTACTTC.

CDR3 residues: CASSYSRRMNTEAFF. The CDR3 nucleotides read TGTGCCAGCAGTTACTCGAGGCGGATGAACACTGAAGCTTTCTTT. This chain uses TRBV6-5 with TRBJ1-1; D remains ambiguous. V was trimmed by 0 bases and J by 0 bases, leaving 8 bases between them. The germline V gene encodes CDR1 MNHEY and CDR2 SVGAGI. CDR3 size: 15 residues.